The rows below give T cell receptor beta chains drawn from one sample of a study of Ad26.COV2.S vaccination and SARS-CoV-2 variants. Repertoires were generated with immunoSEQ multiplex PCR, while TCRdb's copy carries only in-frame clones and drops some. The sample includes some 350,000 clones, approximately 87% seen only once; the top ten take around 5.5%. Sequenced here: peripheral blood, sampled in a trial of Ad26.COV2.S vaccine versus placebo. The receptors stem from a person between 18 and 60 years old who received the Ad26.COV2.S COVID-19 vaccine or a placebo. Both conserved end residues are trimmed from each CDR3.

>TRBV28
ASSFSAGPVAQY
>TRBV4-1
ASSQVSGTGDSRGYGYT
>TRBV7-9
ASSLQTQLTSYEQY
>TRBV7-6
ASSPGGTDEQF
>TRBV18
ASSPDTAPATEAF
>TRBV7-2
ASSLALTSTSTDTQY
>TRBV4-3
ASSQDLWGANGYT
>TRBV5-4
ASSPYNNGTGDMGAF
>TRBV9
ASSVAMGSGNTIY
>TRBV27
ASSLSPNNGPGYT
>TRBV27
ASSLGRPGGESYNEQF
>TRBV12-3/TRBV12-4
ASGMGGHGYT
>TRBV5-3
ARSSQTRGQGVRYGYT
>TRBV6-6
ASSLGVGQPQH
>TRBV9
ASSETGATTGELF
>TRBV11-2
ASSLDRFRGGEETQY
>TRBV19
ASSNPLLNRGGYT
>TRBV3-1/TRBV3-2
ASSQDTTVHEQF
>TRBV21-1
ASSYYRGDTEAF
>TRBV6-4
ASSEASGSNEQF
>TRBV27
ASSAGTSGADTQY
>TRBV28
ASSFRLSGRYLQETQY
>TRBV29-1
SVAGQGKAGELF
>TRBV5-1
ASSQGGENQPQH
>TRBV5-4
ASSSHDRVYEKLF
>TRBV7-9
ASSATGFTTNEKLF
>TRBV27
ASTFSRRGSRNTGELF
>TRBV5-5
ASSLSGLNTEAF
>TRBV18
ASSPELYTQY
>TRBV19
ASSNRGGPAF
>TRBV6-6
ASTPNPWIEGKAF
>TRBV19
ASSRDVWDGYT
>TRBV11-2
ASSLELLKETQY
>TRBV29-1
SAATSYEQY
>TRBV6-2/TRBV6-3
ASSYVRGAETQY
>TRBV7-2
ASSLLGSVANTGELF
>TRBV2
ARRFSGYT
>TRBV6-1
ASSEIPGANGYT
>TRBV4-3
ASSQDRAREAF
>TRBV5-4
ASSLRVVGELF
>TRBV19
ASSLTTGGGLYSNQPQH
>TRBV6-2/TRBV6-3
ASSYSQHGANEKLF
>TRBV19
ASSIRAGGADTQY
>TRBV7-2
ASSFEAIYGYT
>TRBV7-9
ASSTKRIDRAGEDEQF
>TRBV9
ASSPPTGVDTQY
>TRBV7-2
ASSSDPPTGELF
>TRBV6-2/TRBV6-3
ASSYSWQPQH
>TRBV27
ASTKQGPLTGELF
>TRBV7-2
ASGAGAYEQY
>TRBV3-1/TRBV3-2
ASSHPIGSGGTDTQY
>TRBV11-3
ASSGIYNEQF